Sequencing of this TCR beta chain was carried out in a study of blood T cell repertoires in COVID-19 (dated by TCRdb to 2019 to 2021). About the investigation overall: Samples covering the acute and convalescent phases of COVID-19 were provided by collaborators in the United States, Italy and Spain. Subjects who had been exposed to COVID-19, were actively infected with it, or had recovered from it provided the deeply sampled blood TCRbeta repertoires that made up the dataset. Sample metadata almost always included a de-identified subject ID, COVID-19 status, age in years and sex. Where HLA class I and class II types were available, the types were taken from metadata supplied by the sample provider, not from assay-based typing. Samples were obtained from the ongoing ImmuneRACE study (first 160 participants) and from some 1,200 subjects provided by 6 global collaborators. The material from the prospective study consisted of cDNA or gDNA derived from T cells, B-cell-depleted T cells, or PBMCs. The repertoires were released in a freely available public database intended as a resource for research on the immune response to SARS-CoV-2.

Notes on this clone: The antigen this receptor binds is unknown. No much larger clone is present one base from it, and per-base qualities are unavailable.

TCRbeta CDR3 regions were amplified from genomic DNA by means of the immunoSEQ Assay, a bias-controlled multiplex PCR. The paper's data handling went like this. The number of nucleated cells in each sample was estimated by amplification of reference gene primers within the assay. To quantify the absolute abundance of each unique TCRbeta CDR3 rearrangement, sequence reads were collapsed and filtered. For each sample, productive Simpson clonality was calculated as the square root of Simpson's diversity index over productive rearrangements. TCRdb obtained this table from immuneACCESS and retained in-frame rearrangements with V and J assigned. These tables miss some clones; where compared with another copy, unresolved V genes account for less than half of the shortfall, and the remainder is unexplained. The V and J calls and clone size are taken from that table; D and trimming were inferred from the DNA. This sample comprises roughly 150,000 clones, approximately 75% of them detected only once. Jointly, the top ten make up under 13% of the sample.

Summary of the overall study and its limitations: The amount of clinical and demographic metadata varied by source and participant and was provided uncurated.

The collaborating institutions used their own protocols to collect whole blood in K2EDTA tubes. For TCRbeta analysis, collaborators shipped samples as frozen whole blood, isolated PBMCs, or DNA extracted from either of those sample types. CDR1 and CDR2 (GTSNPN, SVGIG) derive from the germline V gene (reference sequence). Including the terminal cysteine and phenylalanine, the CDR3 comprises 15 residues. The CDR3 DNA has 45 bases and is translated from base 1. Clipping removes 3 bases from V and 4 bases from J, with 2 as the unmatched junction base count. Sequencing was carried out using peripheral blood. The chain is encoded by TRBV30 joined to TRBJ2-3, with 15 junctional bases fitting TRBD2. This TCR came from a human donor in a cohort sampled during active COVID-19. The CDR3 protein is CAWRGTSGRSDTQYF. The DNA reads TGTGCCTGGAGGGGGACTAGCGGGAGGTCAGATACGCAGTATTTT.